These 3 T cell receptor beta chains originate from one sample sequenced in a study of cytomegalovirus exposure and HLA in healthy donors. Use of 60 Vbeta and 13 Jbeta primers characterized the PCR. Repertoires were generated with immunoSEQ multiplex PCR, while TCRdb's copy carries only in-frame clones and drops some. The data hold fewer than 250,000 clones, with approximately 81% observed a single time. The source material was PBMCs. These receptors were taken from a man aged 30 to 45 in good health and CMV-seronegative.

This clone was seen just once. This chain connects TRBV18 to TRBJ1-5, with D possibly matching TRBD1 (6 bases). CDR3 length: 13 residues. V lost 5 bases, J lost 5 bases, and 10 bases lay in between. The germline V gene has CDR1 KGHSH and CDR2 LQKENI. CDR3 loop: CASSKQGYQPQHF. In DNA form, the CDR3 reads TGTGCCAGCTCAAAACAGGGATATCAGCCCCAGCATTTT. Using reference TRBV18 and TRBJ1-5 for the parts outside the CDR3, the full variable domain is NAGVMQNPRHLVRRRGQEARLRCSPMKGHSHVYWYRQLPEEGLKFMVYLQKENIIDESGMPKERFSAEFPKEGPSILRIQQVVRGDSAAYFCASSKQGYQPQHFGDGTRLSIL.

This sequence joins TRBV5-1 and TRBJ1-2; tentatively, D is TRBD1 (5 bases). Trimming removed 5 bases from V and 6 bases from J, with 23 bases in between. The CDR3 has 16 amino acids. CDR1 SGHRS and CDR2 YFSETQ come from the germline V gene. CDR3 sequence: CASRSRGTDNRDGYTF. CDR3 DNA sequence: TGCGCCAGCAGGTCTCGCGGGACTGATAATAGGGATGGCTACACCTTC.

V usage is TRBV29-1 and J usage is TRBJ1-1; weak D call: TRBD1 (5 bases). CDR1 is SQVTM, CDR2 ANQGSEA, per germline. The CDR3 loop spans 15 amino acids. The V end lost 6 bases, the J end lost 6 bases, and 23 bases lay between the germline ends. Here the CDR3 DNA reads TGCAGCGTGCCAACCACCGGGACTCTCACGCCTGAAGCTTTCTTT. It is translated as CSVPTTGTLTPEAFF.